The 7 T cell receptor beta chains presented below share a single source sample, sequenced in a study of OX40 agonist ivuxolimab in advanced cancers. Libraries were prepared by immunoSEQ multiplex PCR; TCRdb keeps only in-frame clonotypes and omits some of them. The table has about 62,000 clones, about 88% seen once. This sample comprised CD4+ or CD8+ T cells sorted from blood, obtained in a trial of the OX40 agonist ivuxolimab. These receptor sequences come from an adult with an advanced solid tumor such as melanoma, head and neck, liver or kidney cancer.

The chain joins TRBV7-2 to TRBJ2-6; either TRBD1 or TRBD2 may fit D (5 bases each). Germline V CDR1 and CDR2: SGHTA, FQGNSA. The V end lost 4 bases, the J end lost 4 bases, and 20 bases lay between the germline ends. The CDR3 loop spans 18 amino acids. CDR3 sequence (DNA): TGTGCCAGCAGCTCTCAGGGCGCCTTTGTAGCGGGGGCCAACGTCCTGACTTTC. Translation gives CASSSQGAFVAGANVLTF.

The chain recombines TRBV7-3 with TRBJ2-1; D is perhaps TRBD1 or TRBD2 (6 bases each). Germline CDR1 reads SGHTA; CDR2 reads FQGTGA. The length of the CDR3 is 15 residues. V shed 0 bases and J shed 7 bases, with 13 bases lying between them. Written as DNA, the CDR3 is TGTGCCAGCAGCTTAACTTCCCAGGGGAGGAATGAGCAGTTCTTC. It encodes CASSLTSQGRNEQFF.

Only one count was recorded for this clone. V and J are TRBV9 and TRBJ2-1, with 7 bases lining up with TRBD2. The CDR3 runs 17 residues. The V segment lost 0 bases and the J segment 4 bases; nucleotides outside the gene matches: 10. Germline V gene lookup returns CDR1 SGDLS and CDR2 YYNGEE. The CDR3 DNA sequence: TGTGCCAGCAGCGTAGATCTAACGGGAGGATGGTACAATGAGCAGTTCTTC. Translation: CASSVDLTGGWYNEQFF.

This sequence joins TRBV7-2 and TRBJ2-1; TRBD2 matches 7 bases. Looked up from germline, CDR1 is SGHTA and CDR2 is FQGNSA. The V and J ends lost 2 bases and 0 bases, in that order; junction bases with no gene match: 4. The CDR3 length is 16 residues. CDR3 amino acids: CASSLLGGGSYNEQFF. The CDR3 nucleotides are TGTGCCAGCAGCTTATTAGGCGGGGGCTCCTACAATGAGCAGTTCTTC.

This chain links TRBV7-2 with TRBJ2-7; the match to TRBD2 covers 13 bases. Trimming took 4 bases from V and 6 from J; bases not matched to a gene: 6. Germline V CDR1 and CDR2: SGHTA, FQGNSA. The CDR3 runs to 15 residues. DNA of the CDR3: TGTGCCAGCAGCTCCTGGACTAGCGGGAGTCGCGAGCAGTACTTC. Its protein is CASSSWTSGSREQYF.

The count of this clone is one. The chain recombines TRBV5-1 with TRBJ2-5; TRBD2 matches 12 bases. CDR3 length equals 16 residues. J gave up 2 bases and V 4 bases, and 6 bases lay outside the gene matches. Germline-derived CDR1 and CDR2 are SGHRS and YFSETQ. The DNA for the CDR3 is TGCGCCAGCAGCGCTGGACTAGCGGGAAAACAAGAGACCCAGTACTTC. Residues: CASSAGLAGKQETQYF.

The chain couples TRBV7-2 to TRBJ2-1; D is unresolved. The germline CDR1 and CDR2 sequences are SGHTA and FQGNSA. V lost 5 bases, J lost 9 bases, and 14 bases lay in between. The CDR3 runs 13 residues. CDR3 residues: CASSQRPSGEQFF. The CDR3 DNA sequence: TGTGCCAGCAGCCAACGACCCTCTGGTGAGCAGTTCTTC. Full variable domain (outside the CDR3, taken from reference TRBV7-2 and TRBJ2-1): GAGVSQSPSNKVTEKGKDVELRCDPISGHTALYWYRQSLGQGLEFLIYFQGNSAPDKSGLPSDRFSAERTGGSVSTLTIQRTQQEDSAVYLCASSQRPSGEQFFGPGTRLTVL.